The rows below give T cell receptor beta chains drawn from one sample of a study of CD8 T cells in Susac syndrome. TCRdb passed the immunoSEQ multiplex PCR reads through MiXCR, listing each CDR3 protein once. The table lists some 300,000 distinct CDR3 sequences, 65% to 90% of them singletons, with 0.21% in the top ten. The sample comprised CD8+ T cells from PBMCs. The receptor source for this set is a human donor with multiple sclerosis. CDR3s include the opening cysteine and the closing phenylalanine or tryptophan. D genes are given only for firm matches. Size tells how often a clone was seen (once, few, many) or the class of an expanded clone, and some rows leave it out.

CDR3 length | J gene | D gene | V gene | clone size | CDR3 protein | CDR3 DNA
11 | TRBJ2-1 | . | TRBV12-3/TRBV12-4 | once | CASSSWDEQFF | TGTGCCAGCAGTTCCTGGGATGAGCAGTTCTTC
14 | TRBJ1-1 | . | TRBV5-8 | . | CASSLWPGNTEAFF | TGTGCCAGCAGCTTGTGGCCGGGGAACACTGAAGCTTTCTTT
14 | TRBJ2-7 | . | TRBV25-1 | . | CASSEEGTGYEQYF | TGTGCCAGCAGTGAGGAGGGTACGGGCTACGAGCAGTACTTC
13 | TRBJ1-1 | . | TRBV30 | . | CAWGWVTDTEAFF | TGTGCCTGGGGGTGGGTCACGGACACTGAAGCTTTCTTT
15 | TRBJ2-7 | TRBD1 | TRBV4-3 | . | CASSPDRAGAYEQYF | TGCGCCAGCAGCCCCGACAGGGCTGGAGCCTACGAGCAGTACTTC
16 | TRBJ1-5 | . | TRBV30 | . | CAWSLATSYSNQPQHF | TGTGCCTGGAGCCTCGCGACGAGTTATAGCAATCAGCCCCAGCATTTT
13 | TRBJ2-7 | . | TRBV20-1 | . | CSASPDYYYEQYF | TGCAGTGCTAGCCCGGACTATTACTACGAGCAGTACTTC
13 | TRBJ2-7 | . | TRBV20-1 | once | CSGLSGEGYEQYF | TGCAGTGGCTTGTCAGGGGAGGGCTACGAGCAGTACTTC
14 | TRBJ1-3 | . | TRBV7-9 | . | CASSPTYSGNTIYF | TGTGCCAGCAGCCCTACCTACTCTGGAAACACCATATATTTT
13 | TRBJ2-5 | TRBD2 | TRBV19 | few | CASSSSGQETQYF | TGTGCCAGTAGTTCTAGCGGTCAAGAGACCCAGTACTTC
14 | TRBJ2-7 | . | TRBV7-9 | . | CASSLERIGYEQYF | TGTGCCAGCAGCTTAGAACGAATTGGATACGAGCAGTACTTC
15 | TRBJ2-7 | TRBD2 | TRBV6-5 | . | CASSYSGTSIHEQYF | TGTGCCAGCAGTTACTCGGGGACTAGTATCCACGAGCAGTACTTC
17 | TRBJ1-1 | TRBD1 | TRBV28 | . | CASRLSRTGLLNTEAFF | TGTGCCAGCAGGCTATCCAGGACAGGGCTATTGAACACTGAAGCTTTCTTT
17 | TRBJ1-2 | . | TRBV15 | . | CATSRDRDTSEGDGCTF | TGTGCCACCAGCAGAGACCGGGACACCTCTGAAGGAGATGGCTGCACCTTC
16 | TRBJ2-2 | . | TRBV18 | . | CASSPSGALNTGELFF | TGTGCCAGCTCACCAAGCGGCGCTTTGAACACCGGGGAGCTGTTTTTT
16 | TRBJ1-1 | . | TRBV19 | . | CASSSLPGRASTEAFF | TGTGCCAGTAGCTCTTTACCCGGGAGGGCGAGCACTGAAGCTTTCTTT
13 | TRBJ2-3 | . | TRBV19 | few | CASSADGEDTQYF | TGTGCCAGTAGTGCCGACGGGGAAGATACGCAGTATTTT
16 | TRBJ1-2 | TRBD1 | TRBV29-1 | . | CSVAPRTGGEIYGYTF | TGCAGCGTTGCGCCCCGGACAGGGGGTGAGATTTATGGCTACACCTTC
18 | TRBJ2-7 | TRBD2 | TRBV18 | . | CASSPGGLAGEKSYEQYF | TGTGCCAGCTCACCTGGGGGACTAGCGGGAGAAAAGTCCTACGAGCAGTACTTC
14 | TRBJ2-1 | TRBD2 | TRBV19 | . | CASSILAGGGEQFF | TGTGCCAGTAGTATACTAGCGGGAGGCGGTGAGCAGTTCTTC
13 | TRBJ1-1 | . | TRBV10-3 | . | CASQTDTNTEAFF | TGTGCCTCCCAGACGGACACCAACACTGAAGCTTTCTTT
16 | TRBJ2-7 | . | TRBV7-9 | few | CASSLAGISVNYEQYF | TGTGCCAGCAGCTTAGCGGGGATTAGCGTAAACTACGAGCAGTACTTC
17 | TRBJ2-6 | . | TRBV12-3/TRBV12-4 | . | CASSPGQIYSGANVLTF | TGTGCCAGCAGCCCGGGGCAGATTTACTCTGGGGCCAACGTCCTGACTTTC
15 | TRBJ2-1 | . | TRBV12-3/TRBV12-4 | . | CASTNHGEVKDEQFF | TGTGCCAGCACCAATCATGGGGAGGTTAAGGATGAGCAGTTCTTC
14 | TRBJ2-7 | . | TRBV6-5 | . | CASSYGQGPYEQYF | TGTGCCAGCAGTTACGGTCAGGGTCCCTACGAGCAGTACTTC
16 | TRBJ2-1 | . | TRBV27 | . | CASSREPWTPGNEQFF | TGTGCCAGCAGTCGGGAGCCGTGGACGCCGGGCAATGAGCAGTTCTTC
15 | TRBJ1-1 | . | TRBV11-2 | few | CASSLARGKNTEAFF | TGTGCCAGCAGCTTAGCGCGGGGGAAGAACACTGAAGCTTTCTTT
14 | TRBJ1-1 | . | TRBV19 | . | CASSIRDHGTEAFF | TGTGCCAGTAGTATCCGCGACCATGGCACTGAAGCTTTCTTT
14 | TRBJ1-5 | . | TRBV9 | . | CASSPLSGRQPQHF | TGTGCCAGCAGCCCGCTCTCAGGTAGACAGCCCCAGCATTTT
15 | TRBJ1-4 | TRBD1 | TRBV9 | . | CASSVRGGYGEKLFF | TGTGCCAGCAGCGTAAGAGGGGGCTACGGGGAAAAACTGTTTTTT
12 | TRBJ1-2 | . | TRBV4-2 | . | CASSQDWNGYTF | TGTGCCAGCAGCCAAGATTGGAATGGCTACACCTTC
15 | TRBJ1-2 | . | TRBV11-2 | . | CASSPNPDSFWGYTF | TGTGCCAGCAGCCCCAACCCGGACAGTTTCTGGGGCTACACCTTC
14 | TRBJ2-1 | TRBD2 | TRBV5-4 | . | CASSWGLAGSEQFF | TGTGCCAGCAGCTGGGGACTAGCGGGTAGTGAGCAGTTCTTC
15 | TRBJ1-4 | TRBD1 | TRBV27 | . | CASSPRGGIGEKLFF | TGTGCCAGCAGTCCTCGAGGGGGCATAGGAGAAAAACTGTTTTTT
16 | TRBJ2-1 | TRBD2 | TRBV28 | . | CASSDHSGSPYNEQFF | TGTGCCAGCAGTGACCATAGCGGGAGTCCCTACAATGAGCAGTTCTTC
12 | TRBJ2-1 | . | TRBV18 | . | CASSPSYNEQFF | TGTGCCAGTAGTCCCTCGTACAATGAGCAGTTCTTC
16 | TRBJ2-7 | . | TRBV4-3 | few | CASSQDRAGNLYEQYF | TGCGCCAGCAGCCAAGATCGGGCAGGGAACCTGTACGAGCAGTACTTC
14 | TRBJ2-5 | . | TRBV5-4 | . | CASSGPPVVETQYF | TGTGCCAGCAGCGGACCCCCGGTCGTAGAGACCCAGTACTTC
15 | TRBJ2-3 | . | TRBV24-1 | . | CATSDLGLSPDTQYF | TGTGCCACCAGTGATCTCGGGTTATCACCAGATACGCAGTATTTT
18 | TRBJ2-5 | TRBD2 | TRBV20-1 | . | CSARDPGLAGGRGETQYF | TGCAGTGCTAGAGATCCGGGACTAGCGGGAGGGCGAGGAGAGACCCAGTACTTC